This T cell receptor (beta chain) was identified during a study of T cell responses to AZD1222 COVID-19 vaccine. Method: immunoSEQ multiplex PCR; TCRdb's copy keeps in-frame clones and lacks some. The sample includes fewer than 120,000 clones, around 81% seen only once; the top ten take 4% to 5%. V lost 6 bases to trimming and J lost 5 bases, with 13 bases between them. This CDR3 contains 13 residues. The germline CDR1 and CDR2 sequences are MNHNS and SASEGT. This clone is medium-sized. The source was peripheral blood, collected on day 0 of AZD1222 vaccination. The sequence was collected from an adult in good health. This chain joins TRBV6-1 and TRBJ2-5; D may be TRBD1 (5 bases). CDR3 residues: CASSPPGRETQYF. CDR3 DNA: TGTGCCAGCAGCCCCCCAGGGCGGGAGACCCAGTACTTC.